The 6 T cell receptor beta chains in this list originate from one sample, sequenced in a study of blood T cell repertoires in COVID-19 (TCRdb year 2020). Libraries came from the immunoSEQ multiplex PCR assay. Entries here come from immuneACCESS through TCRdb and include only in-frame sequences with V and J called. Some clones fail to appear in such tables; in the studies checked, an unresolved V gene covers under half of the shortfall, and the cause of the remainder is unknown. For this sample there are more than 150,000 clones; around 87% appear just once. In total, the top ten clones hold roughly 0.85% of the sample. Sequencing was done on a sample of peripheral blood. These receptor sequences come from a woman aged 18-29 years who had recovered from COVID-19.

The V gene is TRBV27, the J gene TRBJ2-1; 9 nucleotides line up with TRBD2. The length of the CDR3 is 15 residues. Germline CDR1 MNHEY, CDR2 SMNVEV (reference sequence). Trimming took 3 bases from V and 2 from J; bases not matched to a gene: 2. The CDR3 sequence: CASSFGGGAYNEQFF. The CDR3 DNA reads as TGTGCCAGCAGTTTCGGCGGGGGGGCCTACAATGAGCAGTTCTTC.

The gene calls are TRBV9 and TRBJ1-2, with unresolved D. The CDR3 is made up of 13 amino acids. CDR1 is SGDLS, CDR2 YYNGEE, per germline. The V end was cut by 1 base, the J end by 8 bases, with 12 bases between. As DNA, the CDR3 is TGTGCCAGCAGCGTAACTCAGGCAGGAGGCTACACCTTC. It is translated as CASSVTQAGGYTF.

The chain couples TRBV19 to TRBJ2-5, with 14 positions matching TRBD2. The length of the CDR3 is 17 residues. Per the germline V gene, CDR1 is LNHDA and CDR2 is SQIVND (reference sequence). V lost 5 bases and J lost 5; bases outside the gene matches: 10. In nucleotides, the CDR3 is TGTGCCAGTAGTTCACGTCCGGGACTAGCGGGAGTCGAGACCCAGTACTTC. Amino acids: CASSSRPGLAGVETQYF.

V and J are TRBV7-2 and TRBJ2-2; the match to TRBD2 covers 8 bases. CDR1 and CDR2 from the germline V gene are SGHTA and FQGNSA. V shed 2 bases, J shed 2 bases, and the junction held 4 bases outside the gene matches. CDR3 size: 16 residues. CDR3 sequence: CASSLSGGRNTGELFF. The CDR3 region has the DNA TGTGCCAGCAGCTTAAGCGGGGGAAGAAACACCGGGGAGCTGTTTTTT.

The chain couples TRBV7-3 to TRBJ1-2; D unresolved. This CDR3 spans 14 amino acids. CDR1 is SGHTA, CDR2 FQGTGA, per germline. V gave up 0 bases and J gave up 2 bases, with 7 bases separating them. In DNA form, the CDR3 reads TGTGCCAGCAGCTTAACTGCGGGGAACTATGGCTACACCTTC. It specifies CASSLTAGNYGYTF.

The V call is TRBV7-9, the J call TRBJ2-2; no clear D. Germline CDR1 is SEHNR and CDR2 is FQNEAQ (reference sequence). The CDR3 loop spans 13 amino acids. The V end was cut by 1 base, the J end by 8 bases, with 8 bases between. CDR3 DNA sequence: TGTGCCAGCAGCTTAGACAGCATAGGGGAGCTGTTTTTT. It specifies CASSLDSIGELFF.